This T cell receptor beta chain was observed in a study of blood T cell repertoires in COVID-19. Study background: Sample material is recorded as cDNA or gDNA derived from T cells, B-cell-depleted T cells, or PBMCs.

This CDR3 has 14 amino acids. Germline V gene data show CDR1 as LNHDA and CDR2 as SQIVND (reference sequence). Trimming removed 3 bases at V and 2 bases at J, with 10 bases between. Original analysis: Quantification of nucleated cells was approximated via reference gene primer amplification. Profiling relied on immunoSEQ multiplex PCR, and the TCRdb table lists in-frame clones only, not all of them. V, J and clone size derive from that table, while D and trimming were established from the DNA sequence. The table has about 160,000 clones, around 84% seen once. The V call is TRBV19, the J call TRBJ1-2; D is uncertain. The receptor was isolated from a man between 65 and 85 years old with acute or convalescent COVID-19. Sequencing input: peripheral blood. The CDR3 DNA reads as TGTGCCAGTAGTATGCCCCTGACAAACTATGGCTACACCTTC. It translates to CASSMPLTNYGYTF.